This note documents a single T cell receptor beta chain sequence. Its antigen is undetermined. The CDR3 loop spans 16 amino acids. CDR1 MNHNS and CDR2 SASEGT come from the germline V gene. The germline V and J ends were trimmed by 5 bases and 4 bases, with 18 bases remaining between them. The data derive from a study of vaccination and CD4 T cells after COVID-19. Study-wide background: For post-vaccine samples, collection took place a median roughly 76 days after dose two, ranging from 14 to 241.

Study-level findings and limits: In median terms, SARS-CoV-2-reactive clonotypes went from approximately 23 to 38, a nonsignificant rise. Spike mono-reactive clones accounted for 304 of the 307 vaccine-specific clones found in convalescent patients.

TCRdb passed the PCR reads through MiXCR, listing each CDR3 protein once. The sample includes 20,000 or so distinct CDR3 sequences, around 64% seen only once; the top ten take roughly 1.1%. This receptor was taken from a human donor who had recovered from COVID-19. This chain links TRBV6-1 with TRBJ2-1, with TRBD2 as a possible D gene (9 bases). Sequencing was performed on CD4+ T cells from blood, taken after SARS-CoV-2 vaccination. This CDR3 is CASSPGGLAGYNEQFF. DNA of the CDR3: TGTGCCAGCAGTCCAGGGGGCCTAGCGGGATACAATGAGCAGTTCTTC.